Given below is one TCR beta chain in context. No antigen is known for it. The input lacks base qualities; no much larger clone sits a single base away. TCRbeta CDR3 regions were amplified from genomic DNA using the immunoSEQ Assay, a bias-controlled multiplex PCR. The study's processing was this. The number of nucleated cells in each sample was estimated from the amplification of reference gene primers within the assay. Sequence reads were collapsed and filtered to measure the absolute abundance of every unique TCRbeta CDR3 rearrangement. For each sample, productive Simpson clonality was calculated as the square root of Simpson's diversity index over productive rearrangements. This is the immuneACCESS table as TCRdb keeps it, with only in-frame sequences that have V and J called. A part of the clones is gone; compared with another copy, unresolved V genes explain less than half, and the rest is unexplained. For V, J and clone size, that table is used; D and trimming come from the DNA. The sample table contains over 75,000 clones; only one count was recorded for 60% to 85% of them. The top ten clonotypes cover about a sixth of the sample.

Collaborating institutions collected whole blood in K2EDTA tubes following their own protocols. Collaborator samples were shipped for TCRbeta analysis as frozen whole blood, isolated PBMCs, or DNA extracted from either sample type. V is clipped by 0 bases and J by 11 bases, and the sequence between their germline boundaries is 10 bases long. Including the terminal cysteine and phenylalanine, the CDR3 comprises 13 residues. Kept here is only the CDR3 DNA, which spans 39 bases and is read in frame from base 1. Per the germline V gene, MNHEY is the CDR1 and SVGAGI is the CDR2. This record comes from a study of blood T cell repertoires in COVID-19 (dated by TCRdb to 2019 to 2021). General notes on the study: Samples covering the acute and convalescent phases of COVID-19 were provided by collaborators in the United States, Italy and Spain. The material from the prospective study consisted of cDNA or gDNA derived from T cells, B-cell-depleted T cells, or PBMCs. Deeply sampled blood TCRbeta repertoires from subjects exposed to, actively infected with, or recovered from COVID-19 were included in the dataset. A freely available public database, intended as a resource for researchers studying the immune response to SARS-CoV-2, is where the repertoires were released. The samples were drawn from the first 160 participants of the ongoing ImmuneRACE study and from 1,254 subjects provided by 6 global collaborators. The sample metadata nearly always contained a de-identified subject ID, COVID-19 status, age in years and sex. Where available, HLA class I and class II types were obtained from metadata supplied by the sample provider rather than from assay-based typing. Overall study results and their limits: The quantity of clinical and demographic metadata differed by source and by participant and was supplied without curation.

The sequencing input was peripheral blood. The chain was built from TRBV6-5 and TRBJ1-4; the D gene cannot be resolved reliably. The clonotype originates from a human donor in a cohort sampled during active COVID-19. The DNA sequence is as follows: TGTGCCAGCAGTTACTCGAGAACGGAGAAACTGTTTTTT. This codes for CASSYSRTEKLFF.